The TCR beta chain described here comes from a study of shared clonotypes between healthy human individuals. CDR1 KGHSH and CDR2 LQKENI come from the germline V gene. The CDR3 covers 14 residues. The V and J ends lost 4 bases and 3 bases respectively, with 12 bases between them. TCRdb keeps only in-frame clones here, not all; method: immunoSEQ multiplex PCR. Of about 1.5 million clones listed, roughly 98% are singletons. V gene TRBV18 combines with J gene TRBJ1-1; D is possibly TRBD1 (5 bases). This clonotype originated in a young man in good health. The sequenced sample consisted of naive CD4+ T cells sorted from blood. This sample's subset: CD45RA+ positively selected. The CDR3 region has the DNA TGTGCCAGCTCACACCGGGACCTGGACACTGAAGCTTTCTTT. Its translation: CASSHRDLDTEAFF.